These T cell receptor beta chains were read from a single sample in a study of siplizumab effects on memory and regulatory T cells. Repertoires were generated with immunoSEQ multiplex PCR, while TCRdb's copy carries only in-frame clones and drops some. Of about 110,000 clones in the sample, more than 85% were seen once. The sequenced sample was CD4+ T cells sorted from blood. These receptors came from a human donor in good health. The CDR3 runs from the conserved cysteine through the conserved F or W. A D gene is named only where the DNA matches it firmly. The size field is filled for only some rows; it gives once, few, many or a size class.

v_call: TRBV7-7
clone_size: -
j_call: TRBJ1-5
d_call: TRBD1
cdr3_nt: TGTGCTAGCATCACAGGGGTCGTATGCAATCAGCCCCAGCATTTT
cdr3_aa: CASITGVVCNQPQHF

v_call: TRBV5-6
clone_size: once
j_call: TRBJ2-5
d_call: -
cdr3_nt: TGTGCCAGCAGCTTGGGAGGGGGAACAGAGACCCAGTACTTC
cdr3_aa: CASSLGGGTETQYF

v_call: TRBV5-1
clone_size: -
j_call: TRBJ2-5
d_call: -
cdr3_nt: TGCGCCAGCAGCCCAGAGCTCCGCAGGGTCGGGGAGACCCAGTACTTC
cdr3_aa: CASSPELRRVGETQYF

v_call: TRBV5-1
clone_size: -
j_call: TRBJ2-1
d_call: TRBD2
cdr3_nt: TGCGCCAGCAGCCTAACTAGCGGGAGGGACAATGAGCAGTTCTTC
cdr3_aa: CASSLTSGRDNEQFF

v_call: TRBV4-1
clone_size: few
j_call: TRBJ2-2
d_call: -
cdr3_nt: TGCGCCAGCAGCCAAGGATCCAGAGGAGTCACCGGGGAGCTGTTTTTT
cdr3_aa: CASSQGSRGVTGELFF

v_call: TRBV19
clone_size: -
j_call: TRBJ1-6
d_call: -
cdr3_nt: TGTGCCAGTAGTATACCTGGGACGCTAAATTCACCCCTCCACTTT
cdr3_aa: CASSIPGTLNSPLHF

v_call: TRBV12-5
clone_size: -
j_call: TRBJ2-5
d_call: -
cdr3_nt: TGTGCTAGTGGTTTTGTGCTCTCAACCCAGTACTTC
cdr3_aa: CASGFVLSTQYF

v_call: TRBV7-8
clone_size: -
j_call: TRBJ2-5
d_call: TRBD2
cdr3_nt: TGTGCCAGCAGCTTCCGGACTAGCGGGGACGAGACCCAGTACTTC
cdr3_aa: CASSFRTSGDETQYF

v_call: TRBV19
clone_size: -
j_call: TRBJ1-4
d_call: -
cdr3_nt: TGTGCCAGTAGTATCAGGGGAACAACTAATGAAAAACTGTTTTTT
cdr3_aa: CASSIRGTTNEKLFF

v_call: TRBV11-2
clone_size: few
j_call: TRBJ1-1
d_call: -
cdr3_nt: TGTGCCAGCAGCACACATCGGGGGGAGCGAGCCACTGAAGCTTTCTTT
cdr3_aa: CASSTHRGERATEAFF

v_call: TRBV5-1
clone_size: -
j_call: TRBJ2-4
d_call: -
cdr3_nt: TGCGCCAGCAGCTTGGGGGAAAGGGCCCCGACAATCGCCAAAAACATTCAGTACTTC
cdr3_aa: CASSLGERAPTIAKNIQYF

v_call: TRBV5-1
clone_size: -
j_call: TRBJ1-1
d_call: -
cdr3_nt: TGCGCCAGCAGCTTGGGCCTAAGTCAGGAAACTGAAGCTTTCTTT
cdr3_aa: CASSLGLSQETEAFF

v_call: TRBV18
clone_size: -
j_call: TRBJ1-2
d_call: -
cdr3_nt: TGTGCCAGCTCACCGACGACGCTCGGGGGGGTTAATGGCTACACCTTC
cdr3_aa: CASSPTTLGGVNGYTF

v_call: TRBV18
clone_size: -
j_call: TRBJ1-1
d_call: -
cdr3_nt: TGTGCCAGCTCACCAATACAGGGGAACACTGAAGCTTTCTTT
cdr3_aa: CASSPIQGNTEAFF

v_call: TRBV30
clone_size: -
j_call: TRBJ2-7
d_call: -
cdr3_nt: TGTGCCTGGAGTGTACTGAGCGAGCAGTACTTC
cdr3_aa: CAWSVLSEQYF